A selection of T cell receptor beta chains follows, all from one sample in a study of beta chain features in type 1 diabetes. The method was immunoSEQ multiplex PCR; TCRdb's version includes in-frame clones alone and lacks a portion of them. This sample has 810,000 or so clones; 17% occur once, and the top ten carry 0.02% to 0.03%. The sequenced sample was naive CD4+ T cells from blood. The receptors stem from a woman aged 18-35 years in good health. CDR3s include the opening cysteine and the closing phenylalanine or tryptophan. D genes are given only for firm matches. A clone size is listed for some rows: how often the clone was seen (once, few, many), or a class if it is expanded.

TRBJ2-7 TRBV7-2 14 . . CASSLRRISYEQYF TGTGCCAGCAGCTTGCGGAGAATCTCCTACGAGCAGTACTTC
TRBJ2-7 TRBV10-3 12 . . CASSMTDYEQYF TGTGCCAGCAGCATGACAGATTACGAGCAGTACTTC
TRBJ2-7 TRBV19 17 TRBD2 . CASSFRISTGGPYEQYF TGTGCCAGTAGTTTTCGGATCTCGACGGGGGGACCCTACGAGCAGTACTTC
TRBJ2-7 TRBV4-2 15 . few CASSQDDGFSYEQYF TGTGCCAGCAGCCAAGATGATGGCTTCTCCTACGAGCAGTACTTC
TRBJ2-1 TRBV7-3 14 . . CASSLKGLYNEQFF TGTGCCAGCAGCTTAAAGGGTCTGTACAATGAGCAGTTCTTC
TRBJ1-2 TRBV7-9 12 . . CASSPRGVGYTF TGTGCCAGCAGCCCAAGGGGGGTTGGCTACACCTTC
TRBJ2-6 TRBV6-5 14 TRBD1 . CASSYYTGGNDLTF TGTGCCAGCAGTTACTACACAGGGGGCAACGACCTGACTTTC
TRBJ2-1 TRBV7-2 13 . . CASSPASYNEQFF TGTGCCAGCAGCCCCGCAAGTTACAATGAGCAGTTCTTC
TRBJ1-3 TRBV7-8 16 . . CASSPRGLSSGNTIYF TGTGCCAGCAGCCCAAGGGGACTGAGCTCTGGAAACACCATATATTTT
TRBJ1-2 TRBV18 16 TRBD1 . CASFSGTGGPTDGYTF TGTGCCAGCTTTTCCGGGACAGGGGGCCCTACGGATGGCTACACCTTC
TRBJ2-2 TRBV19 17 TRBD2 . CASSILKAGVNTGELFF TGTGCCAGTAGTATATTGAAAGCGGGAGTGAACACCGGGGAGCTGTTTTTT
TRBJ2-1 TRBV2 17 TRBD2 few CASSYTFGTSGYNEQFF TGTGCCAGCAGCTATACCTTCGGGACTAGCGGCTACAATGAGCAGTTCTTC
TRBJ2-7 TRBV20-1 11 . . CSARLSYEQYF TGCAGTGCTAGGCTTTCCTACGAGCAGTACTTC
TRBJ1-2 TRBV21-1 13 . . CASSKEAGTPPAF TGTGCCAGCAGCAAAGAGGCAGGGACACCCCCTGCCTTC
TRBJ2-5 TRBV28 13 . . CASSAGTTETQYF TGTGCCAGCAGTGCCGGGACGACAGAGACCCAGTACTTC
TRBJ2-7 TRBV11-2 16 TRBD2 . CASSSRGLAVPYEQYF TGTGCCAGCAGCTCAAGAGGACTAGCGGTCCCCTACGAGCAGTACTTC
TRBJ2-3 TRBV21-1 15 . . CASLAWTGFTDTQYF TGTGCCAGCCTCGCTTGGACAGGCTTCACAGATACGCAGTATTTT
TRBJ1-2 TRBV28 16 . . CASSLWRMAPNYGYTF TGTGCCAGCAGTTTATGGCGGATGGCCCCTAACTATGGCTACACCTTC
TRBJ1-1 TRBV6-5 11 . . CASSYSGEAFF TGTGCCAGCAGTTACTCGGGGGAAGCTTTCTTT
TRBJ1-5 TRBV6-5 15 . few CASSYARAGNQPQHF TGTGCCAGCAGTTACGCCAGGGCGGGCAATCAGCCCCAGCATTTT
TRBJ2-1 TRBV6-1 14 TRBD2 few CASSVAGHYNEQFF TGTGCCAGCAGTGTAGCGGGCCACTACAATGAGCAGTTCTTC
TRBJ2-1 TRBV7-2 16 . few CASSTPSGPVYNEQFF TGTGCCAGCAGCACACCCAGCGGTCCCGTATACAATGAGCAGTTCTTC
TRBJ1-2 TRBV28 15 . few CASSLLGRSNYGYTF TGTGCCAGCAGTTTATTGGGAAGGTCTAACTATGGCTACACCTTC
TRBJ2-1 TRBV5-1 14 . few CASNPYGDYNEQFF TGCGCCAGCAACCCCTACGGAGACTACAATGAGCAGTTCTTC
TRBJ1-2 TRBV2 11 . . CASRIAYGYTF TGTGCCAGCCGGATAGCCTATGGCTACACCTTC
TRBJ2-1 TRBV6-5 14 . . CASTPAGSYNEQFF TGTGCCAGCACCCCGGCGGGGTCCTACAATGAGCAGTTCTTC
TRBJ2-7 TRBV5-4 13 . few CASSLFGVTEQYF TGTGCCAGCAGCTTGTTCGGGGTTACCGAGCAGTACTTC
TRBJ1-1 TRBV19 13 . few CASTPHRDTEAFF TGTGCCAGTACCCCCCATAGGGACACTGAAGCTTTCTTT
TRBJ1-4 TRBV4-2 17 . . CASSYAAGAPTNEKLFF TGTGCCAGCAGCTACGCCGCCGGGGCCCCAACTAATGAAAAACTGTTTTTT
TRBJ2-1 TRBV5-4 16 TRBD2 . CASSLAPGTSYNEQFF TGTGCCAGCAGCTTGGCCCCAGGGACTAGCTACAATGAGCAGTTCTTC
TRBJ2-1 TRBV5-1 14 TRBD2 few CASSRTSGSAEQFF TGCGCCAGCAGCCGGACTAGCGGGAGCGCGGAGCAGTTCTTC
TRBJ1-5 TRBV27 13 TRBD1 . CASRTGGNQPQHF TGTGCCAGCAGGACAGGGGGAAATCAGCCCCAGCATTTT
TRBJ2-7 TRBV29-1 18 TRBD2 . CSVLRRTSGRYGSYEQYF TGCAGCGTTCTACGAAGGACTAGCGGGAGGTATGGATCCTACGAGCAGTACTTC
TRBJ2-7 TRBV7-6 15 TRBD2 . CASSKNGLAGDAQYF TGTGCCAGCAGCAAGAACGGACTAGCGGGAGATGCGCAGTACTTC
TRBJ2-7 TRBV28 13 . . CASSYPGENEQYF TGTGCCAGCAGTTATCCAGGGGAGAACGAGCAGTACTTC
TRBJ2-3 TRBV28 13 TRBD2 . CASSSRSGGRQYF TGTGCCAGCAGTTCCCGCAGCGGGGGGAGACAGTATTTT